This entry is about one T cell receptor beta chain. The CDR3 totals 15 residues. V trimming: 0 bases; J trimming: 3 bases; junction bases outside the gene matches: 4. Germline-derived CDR1 and CDR2 are LGHDT and YNNKEL (reference sequence). These data originate in a study of blood T cell repertoires in COVID-19. Whole-study context: The origin of the acute and convalescent COVID-19 samples was the United States, Italy and Spain. Sources were T cells, B-cell-depleted T cells, or PBMCs; the material itself was cDNA or gDNA.

Original processing notes: Estimation of nucleated cell counts was performed using reference gene primer amplification. The data were produced by immunoSEQ multiplex PCR, yet TCRdb's version contains in-frame clones alone and is incomplete. V and J calls and clone size are copied from that table; D and trimming were computed from the DNA. The sample lists 240,000 or so clones; roughly 86% were seen once. This chain uses TRBV3-1 (or the pseudogene TRBV3-2) with TRBJ2-7; 8 bases are shared with TRBD1. The receptor's source is a man older than 75 with acute or convalescent COVID-19. The sequenced sample consisted of peripheral blood. Written as DNA, the CDR3 is TGTGCCAGCAGCCAAGAGCAGGGGGCCATCTACGAGCAGTACTTC. Its translation is CASSQEQGAIYEQYF.